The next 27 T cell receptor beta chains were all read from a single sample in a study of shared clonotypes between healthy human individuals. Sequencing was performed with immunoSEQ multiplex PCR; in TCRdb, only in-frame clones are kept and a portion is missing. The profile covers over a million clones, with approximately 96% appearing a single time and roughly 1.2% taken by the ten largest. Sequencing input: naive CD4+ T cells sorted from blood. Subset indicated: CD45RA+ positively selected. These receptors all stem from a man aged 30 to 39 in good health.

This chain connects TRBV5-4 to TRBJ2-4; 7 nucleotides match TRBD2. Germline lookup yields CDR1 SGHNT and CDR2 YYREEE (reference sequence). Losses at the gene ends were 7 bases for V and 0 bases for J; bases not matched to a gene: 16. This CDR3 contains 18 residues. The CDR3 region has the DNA TGTGCCAGCGGATCTAGTAGCGGGCCTCGCCTAGCCAAAAACATTCAGTACTTC. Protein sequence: CASGSSSGPRLAKNIQYF.

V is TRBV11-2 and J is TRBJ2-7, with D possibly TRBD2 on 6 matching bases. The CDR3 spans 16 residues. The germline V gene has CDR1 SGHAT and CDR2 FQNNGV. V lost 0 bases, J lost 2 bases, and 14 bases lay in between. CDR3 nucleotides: TGTGCCAGCAGCTTAGATCTGCGCGGGATCCCCTACGAGCAGTACTTC. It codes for CASSLDLRGIPYEQYF. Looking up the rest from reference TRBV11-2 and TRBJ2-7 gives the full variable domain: EAGVAQSPRYKIIEKRQSVAFWCNPISGHATLYWYQQILGQGPKLLIQFQNNGVVDDSQLPKDRFSAERLKGVDSTLKIQPAKLEDSAVYLCASSLDLRGIPYEQYFGPGTRLTVT.

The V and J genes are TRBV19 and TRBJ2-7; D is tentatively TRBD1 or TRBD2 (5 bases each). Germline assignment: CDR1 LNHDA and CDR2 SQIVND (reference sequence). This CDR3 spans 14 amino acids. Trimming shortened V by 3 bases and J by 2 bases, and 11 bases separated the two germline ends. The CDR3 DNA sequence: TGTGCCAGTAGTATCCGGGACCAAGCCTACGAGCAGTACTTC. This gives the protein CASSIRDQAYEQYF. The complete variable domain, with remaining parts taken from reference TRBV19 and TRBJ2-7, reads DGGITQSPKYLFRKEGQNVTLSCEQNLNHDAMYWYRQDPGQGLRLIYYSQIVNDFQKGDIAEGYSVSREKKESFPLTVTSAQKNPTAFYLCASSIRDQAYEQYFGPGTRLTVT.

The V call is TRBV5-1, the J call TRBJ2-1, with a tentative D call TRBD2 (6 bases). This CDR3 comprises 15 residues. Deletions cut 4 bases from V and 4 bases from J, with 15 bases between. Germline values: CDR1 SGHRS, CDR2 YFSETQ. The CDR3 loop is CASSPGGSQYNEQFF. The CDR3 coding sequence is TGCGCCAGCAGCCCCGGGGGTTCCCAATACAATGAGCAGTTCTTC.

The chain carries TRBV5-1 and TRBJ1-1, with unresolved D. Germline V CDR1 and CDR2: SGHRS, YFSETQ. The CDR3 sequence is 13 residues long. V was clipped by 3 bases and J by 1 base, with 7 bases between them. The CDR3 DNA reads TGCGCCAGCAGCTACTCAGGGAACACTGAAGCTTTCTTT. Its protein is CASSYSGNTEAFF.

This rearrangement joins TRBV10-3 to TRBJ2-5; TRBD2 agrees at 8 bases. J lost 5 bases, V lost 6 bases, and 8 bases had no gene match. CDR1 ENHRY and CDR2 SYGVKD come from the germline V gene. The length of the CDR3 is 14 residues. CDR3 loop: CAIRGAAGDETQYF. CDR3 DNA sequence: TGTGCCATCAGGGGGGCAGCGGGAGATGAGACCCAGTACTTC.

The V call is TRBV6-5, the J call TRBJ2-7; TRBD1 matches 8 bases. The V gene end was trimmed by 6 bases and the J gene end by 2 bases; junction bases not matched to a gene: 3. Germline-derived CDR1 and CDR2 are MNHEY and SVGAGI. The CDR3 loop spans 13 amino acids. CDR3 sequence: CASSLTGAYEQYF. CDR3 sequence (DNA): TGTGCCAGCAGCCTGACAGGGGCCTACGAGCAGTACTTC.

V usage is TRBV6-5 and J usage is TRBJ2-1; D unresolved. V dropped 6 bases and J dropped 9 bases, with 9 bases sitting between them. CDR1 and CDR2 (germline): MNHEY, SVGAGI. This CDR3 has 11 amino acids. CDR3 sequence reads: CASRISSEQFF. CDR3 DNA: TGTGCCAGCAGAATATCCAGTGAGCAGTTCTTC.

In nucleotides, the CDR3 is TGCGCCAGCAGCCAAGAAAGCGGTCAGGGTAGTTTGAAAAACATTCAGTACTTC. This encodes CASSQESGQGSLKNIQYF. The J gene is TRBJ2-4, the V gene TRBV4-3; either TRBD1 or TRBD2 may fit D (5 bases each). Trimming removed 0 bases from V and 4 bases from J, with 19 bases in between. The CDR3 runs to 18 residues. Germline V CDR1 and CDR2: LGHNA, YSLEER.

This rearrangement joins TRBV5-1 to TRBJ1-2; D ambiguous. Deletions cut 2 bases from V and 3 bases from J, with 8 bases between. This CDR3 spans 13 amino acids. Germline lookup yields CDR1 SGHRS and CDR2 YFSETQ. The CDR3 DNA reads TGCGCCAGCAGCTTAGGGAAGGACTATGGCTACACCTTC. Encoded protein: CASSLGKDYGYTF. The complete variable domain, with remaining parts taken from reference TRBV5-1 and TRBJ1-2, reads KAGVTQTPRYLIKTRGQQVTLSCSPISGHRSVSWYQQTPGQGLQFLFEYFSETQRNKGNFPGRFSGRQFSNSRSEMNVSTLELGDSALYLCASSLGKDYGYTFGSGTRLTVV.

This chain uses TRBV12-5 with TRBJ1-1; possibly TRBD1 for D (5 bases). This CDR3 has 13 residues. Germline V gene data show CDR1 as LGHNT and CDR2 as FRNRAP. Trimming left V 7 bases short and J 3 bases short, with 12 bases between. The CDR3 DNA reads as TGTGCTAGTGCCCGGGACTTCTACACTGAAGCTTTCTTT. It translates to CASARDFYTEAFF.

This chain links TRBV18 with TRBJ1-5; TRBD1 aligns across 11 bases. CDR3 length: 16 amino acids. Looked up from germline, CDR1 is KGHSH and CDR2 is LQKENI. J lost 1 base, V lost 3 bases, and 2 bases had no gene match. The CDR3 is CASSPGTGGSNQPQHF. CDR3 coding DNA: TGTGCCAGCTCACCGGGGACAGGGGGAAGCAATCAGCCCCAGCATTTT. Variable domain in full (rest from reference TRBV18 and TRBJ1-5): NAGVMQNPRHLVRRRGQEARLRCSPMKGHSHVYWYRQLPEEGLKFMVYLQKENIIDESGMPKERFSAEFPKEGPSILRIQQVVRGDSAAYFCASSPGTGGSNQPQHFGDGTRLSIL.

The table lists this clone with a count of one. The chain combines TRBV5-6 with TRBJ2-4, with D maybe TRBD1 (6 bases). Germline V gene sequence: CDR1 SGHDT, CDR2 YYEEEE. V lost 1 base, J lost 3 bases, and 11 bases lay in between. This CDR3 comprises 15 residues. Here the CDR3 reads CASSLLWGLKNIQYF. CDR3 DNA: TGTGCCAGCAGCTTGCTCTGGGGGCTCAAAAACATTCAGTACTTC.

The CDR3 DNA is TGTGCCATCAGCGTCGGGACAGCCAACACTGAAGCTTTCTTT. As protein: CAISVGTANTEAFF. The genes are TRBV10-3 and TRBJ1-1; TRBD1 matches 7 bases. V shed 6 bases, J shed 2 bases, and the junction held 6 bases outside the gene matches. The CDR3 is made up of 14 amino acids. CDR1 and CDR2 (germline): ENHRY, SYGVKD.

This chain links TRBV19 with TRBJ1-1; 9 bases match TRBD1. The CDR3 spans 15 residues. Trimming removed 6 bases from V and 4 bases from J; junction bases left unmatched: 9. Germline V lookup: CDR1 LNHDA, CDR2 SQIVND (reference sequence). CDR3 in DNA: TGTGCCAGTAGCCCGGACAGGGGAGGTAGCACTGAAGCTTTCTTT. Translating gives CASSPDRGGSTEAFF.

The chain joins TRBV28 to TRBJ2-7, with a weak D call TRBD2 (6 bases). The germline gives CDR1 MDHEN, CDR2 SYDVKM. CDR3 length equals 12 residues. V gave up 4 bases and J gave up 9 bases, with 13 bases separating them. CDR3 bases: TGTGCCAGCAGTTCGGGACTGATCCGGCAGTACTTC. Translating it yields CASSSGLIRQYF.

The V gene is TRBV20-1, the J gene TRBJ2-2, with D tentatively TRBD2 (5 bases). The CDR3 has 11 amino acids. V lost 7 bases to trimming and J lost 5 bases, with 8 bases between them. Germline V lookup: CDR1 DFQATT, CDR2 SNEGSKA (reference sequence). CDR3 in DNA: TGCAGTGGAAGGAGGACCGGGGAGCTGTTTTTT. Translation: CSGRRTGELFF.

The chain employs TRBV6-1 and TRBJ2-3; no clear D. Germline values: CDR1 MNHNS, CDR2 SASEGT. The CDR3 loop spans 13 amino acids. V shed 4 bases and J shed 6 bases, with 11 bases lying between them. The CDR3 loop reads CASSARPRDTQYF. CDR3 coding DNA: TGTGCCAGCAGTGCACGGCCTCGGGATACGCAGTATTTT.

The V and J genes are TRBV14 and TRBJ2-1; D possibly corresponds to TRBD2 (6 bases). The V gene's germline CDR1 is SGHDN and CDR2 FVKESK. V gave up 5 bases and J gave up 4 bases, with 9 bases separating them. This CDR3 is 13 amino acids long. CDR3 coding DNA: TGTGCCAGCAGCGGGACTCTTTACAATGAGCAGTTCTTC. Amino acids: CASSGTLYNEQFF.

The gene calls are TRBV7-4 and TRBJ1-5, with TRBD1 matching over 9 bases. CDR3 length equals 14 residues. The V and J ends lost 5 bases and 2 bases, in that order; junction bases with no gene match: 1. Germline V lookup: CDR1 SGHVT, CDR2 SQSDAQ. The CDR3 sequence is CASSRDRGNQPQHF. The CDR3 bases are TGTGCCAGCAGCCGGGACAGGGGCAATCAGCCCCAGCATTTT.

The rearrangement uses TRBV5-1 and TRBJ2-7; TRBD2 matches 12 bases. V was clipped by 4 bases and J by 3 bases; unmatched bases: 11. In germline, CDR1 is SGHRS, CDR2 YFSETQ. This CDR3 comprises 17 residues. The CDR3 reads CASSTGLAGPGVYEQYF. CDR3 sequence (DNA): TGCGCCAGCAGCACCGGACTAGCGGGACCCGGGGTCTACGAGCAGTACTTC.

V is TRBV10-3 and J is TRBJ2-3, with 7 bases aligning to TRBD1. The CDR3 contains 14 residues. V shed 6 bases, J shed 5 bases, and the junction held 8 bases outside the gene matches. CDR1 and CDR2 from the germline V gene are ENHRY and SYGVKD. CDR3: CAISPTGARDTQYF. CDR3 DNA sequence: TGTGCCATCAGCCCCACAGGGGCGAGAGATACGCAGTATTTT.

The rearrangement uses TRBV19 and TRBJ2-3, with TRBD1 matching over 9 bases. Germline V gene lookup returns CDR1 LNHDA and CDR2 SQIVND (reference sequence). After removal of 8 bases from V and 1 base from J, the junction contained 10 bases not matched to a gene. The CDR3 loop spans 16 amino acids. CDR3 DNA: TGTGCCAGTCAGGGCTATACAGGGGGCGGCACAGATACGCAGTATTTT. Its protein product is CASQGYTGGGTDTQYF.

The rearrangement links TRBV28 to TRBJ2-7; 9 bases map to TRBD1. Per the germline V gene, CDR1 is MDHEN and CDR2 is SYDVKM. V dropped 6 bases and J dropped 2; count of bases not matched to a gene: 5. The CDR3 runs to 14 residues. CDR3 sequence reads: CASRPDRGTYEQYF. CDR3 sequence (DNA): TGTGCCAGCAGACCGGACAGGGGAACCTACGAGCAGTACTTC.

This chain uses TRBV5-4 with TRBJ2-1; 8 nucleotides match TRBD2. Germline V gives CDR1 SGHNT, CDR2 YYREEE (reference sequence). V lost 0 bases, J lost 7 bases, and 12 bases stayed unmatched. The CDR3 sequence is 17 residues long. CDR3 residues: CASSLAIAGLLVNEQFF. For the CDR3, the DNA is TGTGCCAGCAGCTTGGCCATAGCGGGATTATTGGTTAATGAGCAGTTCTTC. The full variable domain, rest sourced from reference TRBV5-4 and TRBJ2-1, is ETGVTQSPTHLIKTRGQQVTLRCSSQSGHNTVSWYQQALGQGPQFIFQYYREEENGRGNFPPRFSGLQFPNYSSELNVNALELDDSALYLCASSLAIAGLLVNEQFFGPGTRLTVL.

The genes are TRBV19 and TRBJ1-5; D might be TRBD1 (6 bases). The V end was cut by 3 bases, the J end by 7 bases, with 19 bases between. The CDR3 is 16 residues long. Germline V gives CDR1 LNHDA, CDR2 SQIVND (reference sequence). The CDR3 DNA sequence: TGTGCCAGTAGTATGGGGGCCATTCCTCGGATGCAGCCCCAGCATTTT. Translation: CASSMGAIPRMQPQHF.

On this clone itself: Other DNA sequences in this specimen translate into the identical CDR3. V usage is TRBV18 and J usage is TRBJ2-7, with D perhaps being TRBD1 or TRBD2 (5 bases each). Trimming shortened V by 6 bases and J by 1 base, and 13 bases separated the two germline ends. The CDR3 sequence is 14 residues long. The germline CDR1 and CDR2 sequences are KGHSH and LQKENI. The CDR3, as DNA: TGTGCCAGCTCCCCCGGGACGGCTTCCTACGAGCAGTACTTC. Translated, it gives CASSPGTASYEQYF.